This paragraph covers one TCR beta chain sequence. Its cognate antigen is unknown. Stated treatment: some 20 received Ad26.COV2.S at low or high dose, single or two shots; roughly 5 received placebo; per-sample allocation not given. Each sample was drawn 63 days after the first injection (of vaccine or placebo). This table comes from immunoSEQ multiplex PCR, and its TCRdb copy is limited to in-frame clones, with some not included. The sample includes approximately 410,000 clones, around 87% of them seen just once. The CDR3 spans 13 residues. V shed 4 bases and J shed 4 bases, with 10 bases lying between them. Germline V lookup: CDR1 LGHNT, CDR2 FRNRAP. These data come from a study of Ad26.COV2.S vaccination and SARS-CoV-2 variants. Study background: Once or twice, 56 days apart, Ad26.COV2.S was delivered intramuscularly. Whole-study findings and limits: Estimates derived from TCR breadth and depth analyses may have underestimated total T cell responses. Measurement of non-spike TCR breadth gave similar results in vaccine and placebo recipients.

This chain joins TRBV12-5 and TRBJ1-1; no clear D. The sequence was collected from a person between 18 and 65 years old who received the Ad26.COV2.S COVID-19 vaccine or a placebo. Sample: peripheral blood, taken in a trial of Ad26.COV2.S vaccine versus placebo. The CDR3 DNA is TGTGCTAGTGGTTGGGCGGACGGCACTGAAGCTTTCTTT. It codes for CASGWADGTEAFF.